This T cell receptor (beta chain) was retrieved from a study of Ad26.COV2.S vaccination and SARS-CoV-2 variants. Study at large: Donor got 5x10^10 or 1x10^11 viral particles of Ad26.COV2.S.

V lost 7 bases, J lost 3 bases, and 15 bases stayed unmatched. Per the germline V gene, CDR1 is MDHEN and CDR2 is SYDVKM. The CDR3 sequence is 18 residues long. As concerns this clone: Its specificity is unknown.

Specified treatment: 19 received Ad26.COV2.S at low or high dose, single or two shots; roughly five received placebo; per-sample allocation not given. It was on day 63 after the first vaccine or placebo injection that samples were taken. A Boston adult aged 18-55 years was the donor. Sequencing was performed with immunoSEQ multiplex PCR; in TCRdb, only in-frame clones are kept and a portion is missing. The top ten hold approximately 5% of the sample, which has roughly 300,000 clones, 85% to 90% seen once. Study outcomes and limitations: Vaccine recipients showed a spike-specific TCR breadth that was higher than in placebo recipients. Spike-specific CD8+ and CD4+ T cell responses reportedly showed substantial breadth after vaccination.

Sequencing was performed on peripheral blood, taken in a trial of Ad26.COV2.S vaccine versus placebo. The clonotype was recovered from a person aged 18-60 years who received the Ad26.COV2.S COVID-19 vaccine or a placebo. This chain links TRBV28 with TRBJ2-1, with 10 bases that match TRBD1. The chain's CDR3 is CASNYGTPGTGVYNEQFF. The DNA of the CDR3 is TGTGCCAGCAATTATGGGACCCCCGGGACAGGGGTCTACAATGAGCAGTTCTTC.